The 22 T cell receptor beta chains presented below share a single source sample, sequenced in a study of shared clonotypes between healthy human individuals. The repertoire was sequenced with immunoSEQ multiplex PCR; TCRdb's copy has only in-frame clones and lacks some. The sample includes hundreds of thousands of clones, approximately 96% seen only once; the top ten take 0.11%. Naive-designated CD8 cells lacked CD45RO, were positively enriched for CCR7, and omitted terminally differentiated effector memory CD45RA+ cells. The sequenced sample consisted of naive CD8+ T cells sorted from blood. These receptors were collected from a woman in her thirties in good health.

The rearrangement joins TRBV4-1 to TRBJ2-7; TRBD1 matches at 11 bases. The CDR3 sequence is 15 residues long. V dropped 2 bases and J dropped 4; count of bases not matched to a gene: 4. Germline V gene lookup returns CDR1 MGHRA and CDR2 YSYEKL. The CDR3 sequence: CASSQWDRGTYEQYF. In DNA, the CDR3 is TGCGCCAGCAGCCAATGGGACAGGGGGACGTACGAGCAGTACTTC.

This chain uses TRBV7-9 with TRBJ1-1; 8 nucleotides line up with TRBD1. The J segment lost 2 bases and the V segment lost 5 bases, leaving 7 bases of the junction unmatched. The V gene's germline CDR1 is SEHNR and CDR2 FQNEAQ (reference sequence). The CDR3 loop spans 15 amino acids. The CDR3 spells CASSPTGGGNTEAFF. CDR3 DNA: TGTGCCAGCAGCCCCACAGGGGGAGGTAACACTGAAGCTTTCTTT.

This rearrangement joins TRBV7-8 to TRBJ2-7; 10 bases align to TRBD1. The CDR3 is 19 amino acids. CDR1 SGHVS and CDR2 FQNEAQ come from the germline V gene. After removal of 4 bases from V and 7 bases from J, the junction contained 22 bases not matched to a gene. CDR3 in amino acids: CASSSPGQGLPYPAWEQYF. The CDR3 DNA sequence: TGTGCCAGCAGCTCGCCGGGACAGGGGCTCCCCTACCCCGCGTGGGAGCAGTACTTC. Based on the CDR3 plus reference TRBV7-8 and TRBJ2-7, the full variable domain is GAGVSQSPRYKVAKRGQDVALRCDPISGHVSLFWYQQALGQGPEFLTYFQNEAQLDKSGLPSDRFFAERPEGSVSTLKIQRTQQEDSAVYLCASSSPGQGLPYPAWEQYFGPGTRLTVT.

The rearrangement uses TRBV19 and TRBJ2-7; 7 bases agree with TRBD1. This CDR3 comprises 14 residues. Looked up from germline, CDR1 is LNHDA and CDR2 is SQIVND (reference sequence). After removal of 5 bases from V and 6 bases from J, the junction contained 10 bases not matched to a gene. In DNA, the CDR3 is TGTGCCAGTAGTCCCCGACAGGGTCTAGGCGAGCAGTACTTC. It codes for CASSPRQGLGEQYF.

The rearrangement uses TRBV27 and TRBJ2-7, with TRBD2 matching 15 bases. With V trimmed by 3 bases and J by 3 bases, 3 bases remained unmatched. Germline lookup yields CDR1 MNHEY and CDR2 SMNVEV (reference sequence). CDR3 length: 16 amino acids. DNA of the CDR3: TGTGCCAGCAGTTTTGGGACTAGCGGGAGGCTCTACGAGCAGTACTTC. Translated, it gives CASSFGTSGRLYEQYF.

The V call is TRBV4-1, the J call TRBJ2-1, with D maybe TRBD2 (5 bases). The CDR3 contains 18 residues. Germline loops: CDR1 MGHRA, CDR2 YSYEKL. Trimming took off 0 bases at V and 0 bases at J, with 15 bases between the two ends. As DNA, the CDR3 is TGCGCCAGCAGCCAAGAGATGGGGATCGGAGGCTCCTACAATGAGCAGTTCTTC. Translating it yields CASSQEMGIGGSYNEQFF.

The chain employs TRBV5-5 and TRBJ2-7, with unresolved D. The V gene's germline CDR1 is SGHKS and CDR2 YYEKEE (reference sequence). CDR3 length: 13 residues. V was pared by 0 bases and J by 4 bases, with 8 bases between. The CDR3 loop reads CASSLDVAYEQYF. CDR3 bases: TGTGCCAGCAGCTTGGATGTCGCGTACGAGCAGTACTTC.

V and J are TRBV5-4 and TRBJ2-5; 12 bases match TRBD2. V lost 3 bases and J lost 7; bases outside the gene matches: 10. CDR3 length: 16 residues. Germline V gene data show CDR1 as SGHNT and CDR2 as YYREEE (reference sequence). CDR3 bases: TGTGCCAGCAGCTCCCAACTAGCGGGAGGATCGGGGACCCAGTACTTC. It is translated as CASSSQLAGGSGTQYF. The whole variable domain, remainder taken from reference TRBV5-4 and TRBJ2-5, is ETGVTQSPTHLIKTRGQQVTLRCSSQSGHNTVSWYQQALGQGPQFIFQYYREEENGRGNFPPRFSGLQFPNYSSELNVNALELDDSALYLCASSSQLAGGSGTQYFGPGTRLLVL.

This chain connects TRBV4-2 to TRBJ2-7; 12 nucleotides agree with TRBD2. V lost 2 bases and J lost 5; bases outside the gene matches: 10. CDR3 length: 17 residues. From germline, CDR1 is LGHNA and CDR2 YNFKEQ. The CDR3 region has the DNA TGTGCCAGCAGCCAACACCTCCCGACTAGCGGGAGCGACGAGCAGTACTTC. Translating gives CASSQHLPTSGSDEQYF.

The rearrangement links TRBV4-2 to TRBJ1-1; no firm D call. This CDR3 is 13 amino acids long. Per the germline V gene, CDR1 is LGHNA and CDR2 is YNFKEQ. Trimming shortened V by 2 bases and J by 3 bases, and 7 bases separated the two germline ends. The CDR3 region has the DNA TGTGCCAGCAGCCAACTTTTGGACACTGAAGCTTTCTTT. Its protein is CASSQLLDTEAFF.

The V call is TRBV28, the J call TRBJ1-5, with D uncertain. Germline CDR1 reads MDHEN; CDR2 reads SYDVKM. The CDR3 consists of 13 residues. V lost 5 bases, J lost 11 bases, and 16 bases lay in between. The CDR3 DNA sequence: TGTGCCAGCAGTACCTACCGGCCCAAAACCCAGCATTTT. It encodes CASSTYRPKTQHF.

CDR3 residues: CASSQDRSSGREETQYF. Here the CDR3 DNA reads TGTGCCAGCAGCCAAGATCGGTCTAGCGGGAGAGAAGAGACCCAGTACTTC. The chain couples TRBV4-2 to TRBJ2-5, with 10 bases identical to TRBD2. Looked up from germline, CDR1 is LGHNA and CDR2 is YNFKEQ. The V segment lost 0 bases and the J segment 3 bases; nucleotides outside the gene matches: 7. The CDR3 is 17 residues long.

The rearrangement joins TRBV28 to TRBJ1-1; D gene ambiguous. Trimming took 0 bases from V and 0 from J, leaving 11 bases between them. CDR3 length: 16 amino acids. CDR1 is MDHEN and CDR2 is SYDVKM in the germline V gene. The CDR3 protein is CASSLWDSGLNTEAFF. As DNA, the CDR3 is TGTGCCAGCAGTTTATGGGATTCTGGGCTGAACACTGAAGCTTTCTTT.

This clone was detected only once. This rearrangement joins TRBV6-1 to TRBJ2-5; D remains ambiguous. The DNA end is a closer match to TRBJ2-7, so the J assignment may be wrong. Looked up from germline, CDR1 is MNHNS and CDR2 is SASEGT. CDR3 length equals 11 residues. CDR3 coding DNA: TGTGCCAGCAGTGTTACGTACGAGCAGTACTTC. It translates to CASSVTYEQYF.

The chain combines TRBV2 with TRBJ2-7; 10 positions match TRBD2. The CDR3 totals 16 residues. Trimming removed 4 bases from V and 2 bases from J; junction bases left unmatched: 8. Germline CDR1 SNHLY, CDR2 FYNNEI. The CDR3 region has the DNA TGTGCCAGCAGTGTAGTCAGCGGGAGGGCCACCTACGAGCAGTACTTC. Translating it yields CASSVVSGRATYEQYF.

The chain recombines TRBV19 with TRBJ1-5; 7 bases fit TRBD1. V was clipped by 5 bases and J by 2 bases; unmatched bases: 9. The CDR3 loop spans 16 amino acids. CDR1 is LNHDA and CDR2 is SQIVND in the germline V gene (reference sequence). CDR3 DNA sequence: TGTGCCAGTAGTCACCGCGGACAGGAACGCAATCAGCCCCAGCATTTT. This gives the protein CASSHRGQERNQPQHF.

The V call is TRBV6-1, the J call TRBJ2-5; D gene ambiguous. Germline CDR1 and CDR2: MNHNS and SASEGT. The V end was cut by 7 bases, the J end by 5 bases, with 8 bases between. CDR3 length equals 11 residues. The CDR3 DNA reads as TGTGCCAGCAACCTCGCTGAGACCCAGTACTTC. Protein sequence: CASNLAETQYF.

The rearrangement links TRBV6-5 to TRBJ2-5; no firm D call. Matching the DNA end better, TRBJ2-7 makes the J call doubtful. The V gene's germline CDR1 is MNHEY and CDR2 SVGAGI. The CDR3 covers 15 residues. DNA for the CDR3: TGTGCCAGCAGTTACTTGGTGGGTCCCTCCTACGAGCAGTACTTC. Protein: CASSYLVGPSYEQYF.

This chain uses TRBV27 with TRBJ2-7; 8 bases line up with TRBD1. Germline assignment: CDR1 MNHEY and CDR2 SMNVEV (reference sequence). CDR3 length: 14 amino acids. The ends lost 7 bases at V and 4 bases at J; junction bases unmatched: 9. Here the CDR3 DNA reads TGTGCCAGCACTTCGACAGGGGTAGGTTACGAGCAGTACTTC. Amino acids: CASTSTGVGYEQYF.

This chain links TRBV14 with TRBJ2-3; TRBD1 agrees at 7 bases. This CDR3 is 16 amino acids long. Unmatched junction bases numbered 4, after V lost 1 base and J lost 0 bases. Germline V gives CDR1 SGHDN, CDR2 FVKESK. CDR3 in DNA: TGTGCCAGCAGCCAAGGGGGACAGCTTAGCACAGATACGCAGTATTTT. Translation: CASSQGGQLSTDTQYF.

The rearrangement links TRBV5-6 to TRBJ1-1; maybe TRBD1 (6 bases). The CDR3 is made up of 14 amino acids. Germline V gene sequence: CDR1 SGHDT, CDR2 YYEEEE. With 4 bases removed from V and 6 bases from J, the gap between germline ends came to 16 bases. The CDR3 sequence: CASSPWGGASEAFF. CDR3 nucleotides: TGTGCCAGCAGCCCTTGGGGGGGCGCCTCTGAAGCTTTCTTT.

The chain has TRBV11-3 and TRBJ2-3; a weak D match, TRBD2 (6 bases). Germline loops: CDR1 SGHNT, CDR2 YENEEA. The CDR3 is 12 residues long. Trimming stripped 7 bases from V and 5 bases from J, with 10 bases between. In nucleotides, the CDR3 is TGTGCCAGCACCCGACTAGAAGATACGCAGTATTTT. It is translated as CASTRLEDTQYF.